One sample yielded the 30 T cell receptor beta chains listed below, sequenced in a study of long-term antiretroviral therapy in people with HIV. The immunoSEQ assay was v3.0, run at survey level. TCRdb's copy holds only in-frame clones and misses some; the assay was immunoSEQ multiplex PCR. The sample holds approximately 22,000 clones; roughly 80% are singletons and the top ten take nearly 3.5%. Sequences were derived from unsorted PBMCs, sampled 1.9 years after starting antiretroviral therapy. Receptor source: a woman aged 45-65 years with HIV.

The chain uses TRBV2 and TRBJ2-2; TRBD2 aligns across 15 bases. The CDR3 totals 18 residues. With V trimmed by 5 bases and J by 7 bases, 11 bases remained unmatched. Germline CDR1 reads SNHLY; CDR2 reads FYNNEI. CDR3 nucleotides: TGTGCCAGCAGTCGTCGGACTAGCGGGGGGGCCAGTGTCGGGGAGCTGTTTTTT. Amino acid sequence: CASSRRTSGGASVGELFF. Drawing the rest from reference TRBV2 and TRBJ2-2, the complete variable domain is EPEVTQTPSHQVTQMGQEVILRCVPISNHLYFYWYRQILGQKVEFLVSFYNNEISEKSEIFDDQFSVERPDGSNFTLKIRSTKLEDSAMYFCASSRRTSGGASVGELFFGEGSRLTVL.

This chain joins TRBV5-1 and TRBJ1-6, with a possible D match to TRBD1 (5 bases). Germline CDR1 is SGHRS and CDR2 is YFSETQ. The CDR3 length is 15 residues. V shed 6 bases and J shed 9 bases, with 19 bases lying between them. Here the CDR3 reads CASTRWGEGSSPLHF. As DNA, the CDR3 is TGCGCCAGCACCCGATGGGGGGAAGGGAGTTCACCCCTCCACTTT.

The V and J genes are TRBV7-2 and TRBJ1-1, with TRBD1 matching over 7 bases. The V gene's germline CDR1 is SGHTA and CDR2 FQGNSA. The ends lost 1 base at V and 2 bases at J; junction bases unmatched: 1. This CDR3 is 14 amino acids long. The CDR3 is CASSLDRGNTEAFF. The CDR3 DNA reads as TGTGCCAGCAGCTTAGACAGGGGAAACACTGAAGCTTTCTTT.

This chain uses TRBV5-8 with TRBJ2-5; possibly TRBD2 for D (5 bases). Trimming took 1 base from V and 4 from J, leaving 8 bases between them. From germline, CDR1 is SGHTS and CDR2 YDEGEE. There are 13 residues in the CDR3. The CDR3 loop reads CASSLRGGETQYF. CDR3 coding DNA: TGTGCCAGCAGCTTGAGAGGAGGAGAGACCCAGTACTTC. The entire variable domain, with the rest obtained from reference TRBV5-8 and TRBJ2-5, is as follows: EAGVTQSPTHLIKTRGQQATLRCSPISGHTSVYWYQQALGLGLQFLLWYDEGEERNRGNFPPRFSGRQFPNYSSELNVNALELEDSALYLCASSLRGGETQYFGPGTRLLVL.

The V gene is TRBV10-3, the J gene TRBJ2-7, with D perhaps matching TRBD1 (6 bases). Trimming took off 9 bases at V and 5 bases at J, with 17 bases between the two ends. CDR3 length: 13 amino acids. CDR1 ENHRY and CDR2 SYGVKD come from the germline V gene. Here the CDR3 reads CAISTGFSDEQYF. CDR3 nucleotides: TGTGCCATAAGTACAGGGTTTAGCGACGAGCAGTACTTC.

The chain joins TRBV19 to TRBJ2-1; D gene ambiguous. CDR1 LNHDA and CDR2 SQIVND come from the germline V gene (reference sequence). This CDR3 is 13 amino acids long. Trimming took 2 bases from V and 7 from J, leaving 9 bases between them. CDR3 residues: CASSIQIANEQFF. CDR3 DNA sequence: TGTGCCAGTAGTATACAAATTGCAAATGAGCAGTTCTTC.

The V call is TRBV18, the J call TRBJ2-2; TRBD1 matches at 7 bases. Germline V CDR1 and CDR2: KGHSH, LQKENI. The CDR3 is 17 amino acids. V dropped 0 bases and J dropped 8; count of bases not matched to a gene: 12. The CDR3 region is CASSPPSGQVIGGELFF. The CDR3 coding sequence is TGTGCCAGCTCACCACCTTCCGGACAGGTCATCGGAGGGGAGCTGTTTTTT.

The genes are TRBV18 and TRBJ2-3; 9 positions agree with TRBD1. V gave up 4 bases and J gave up 8 bases; unmatched junction bases: 13. Germline V gives CDR1 KGHSH, CDR2 LQKENI. This CDR3 spans 16 amino acids. As DNA, the CDR3 is TGTGCCAGCTCACTTGCCGGGACAGGGCCGCCGAGTACGCAGTATTTT. Residues: CASSLAGTGPPSTQYF.

The chain uses TRBV9 and TRBJ2-1; TRBD2 matches 9 bases. Germline V gene sequence: CDR1 SGDLS, CDR2 YYNGEE. This CDR3 contains 16 residues. After removal of 0 bases from V and 4 bases from J, the junction contained 5 bases not matched to a gene. CDR3 sequence (DNA): TGTGCCAGCAGCGTAGGTGGGACTAGCACATACAATGAGCAGTTCTTC. Protein product: CASSVGGTSTYNEQFF.

The chain couples TRBV6-5 to TRBJ2-7; TRBD2 aligns across 8 bases. The CDR3 length is 12 residues. The V segment lost 5 bases and the J segment 5 bases; nucleotides outside the gene matches: 2. CDR1 and CDR2 from the germline V gene are MNHEY and SVGAGI. This chain's CDR3 is CASSLAGDEQYF. CDR3 nucleotide sequence: TGTGCCAGCAGTCTAGCGGGCGACGAGCAGTACTTC.

V and J are TRBV29-1 and TRBJ2-7; 7 bases align to TRBD1. This CDR3 has 13 residues. Germline CDR1 and CDR2: SQVTM and ANQGSEA. The junction had 5 bases not matched to a gene; V was cut back by 4 bases and J by 2 bases. The CDR3 DNA is TGCAGCGTTGGGGGGACAGCGACCTACGAGCAGTACTTC. This gives the protein CSVGGTATYEQYF.

The chain carries TRBV27 and TRBJ2-3; 14 bases match TRBD2. In germline, CDR1 is MNHEY, CDR2 SMNVEV (reference sequence). CDR3 length: 15 residues. With V trimmed by 8 bases and J by 3 bases, 4 bases remained unmatched. The CDR3 DNA follows: TGTGCCAGCGCCCGACTAGCGGGGGGGACAGATACGCAGTATTTT. Protein product: CASARLAGGTDTQYF.

V is TRBV2 and J is TRBJ2-5, with D unresolved. The CDR3 contains 13 residues. Trimming cost V 4 bases and J 3 bases, with 9 bases left between them. Germline V CDR1 and CDR2: SNHLY, FYNNEI. The CDR3 DNA reads TGTGCCAGCAGTGCTCAAAGGGAAGAGACCCAGTACTTC. Its translation is CASSAQREETQYF.

A few counts support this clone. The chain recombines TRBV9 with TRBJ2-1; tentative D call: TRBD2 (6 bases). The length of the CDR3 is 15 residues. Germline loops: CDR1 SGDLS, CDR2 YYNGEE. With 0 bases removed from V and 8 bases from J, the gap between germline ends came to 15 bases. The CDR3 coding sequence is TGTGCCAGCAGCGTAGGACTAGAAGTCATCGATGAGCAGTTCTTC. Residues: CASSVGLEVIDEQFF.

This chain connects TRBV6-5 to TRBJ2-7; perhaps TRBD1 as D (5 bases). The germline CDR1 and CDR2 sequences are MNHEY and SVGAGI. The V and J ends lost 0 bases and 3 bases respectively, with 9 bases between them. The CDR3 contains 14 residues. This CDR3 reads CASSYSGRDYEQYF. DNA of the CDR3: TGTGCCAGCAGTTACTCCGGCAGGGACTACGAGCAGTACTTC.

V gene TRBV19 combines with J gene TRBJ1-1; TRBD1 agrees at 7 bases. CDR1 and CDR2 (germline): LNHDA, SQIVND (reference sequence). V shed 7 bases, J shed 4 bases, and the junction held 9 bases outside the gene matches. The CDR3 has 14 residues. The CDR3 coding sequence is TGTGCCAGTAACAACAGGGGAGACGGCACTGAAGCTTTCTTT. Amino acids: CASNNRGDGTEAFF.

The chain employs TRBV9 and TRBJ2-3; perhaps D is TRBD1 or TRBD2 (6 bases each). V lost 2 bases to trimming and J lost 2 bases, with 15 bases between them. This CDR3 comprises 16 residues. Germline CDR1 reads SGDLS; CDR2 reads YYNGEE. CDR3 protein: CASSVREGGATDTQYF. The CDR3 region has the DNA TGTGCCAGCAGCGTTCGTGAGGGGGGAGCCACAGATACGCAGTATTTT.

The rearrangement uses TRBV30 and TRBJ2-6; D remains ambiguous. CDR3 length equals 14 residues. Germline assignment: CDR1 GTSNPN and CDR2 SVGIG (reference sequence). V lost 3 bases to trimming and J lost 0 bases, with 6 bases between them. The CDR3 loop is CAWRGISGANVLTF. DNA for the CDR3: TGTGCCTGGAGAGGGATCTCTGGGGCCAACGTCCTGACTTTC.

The V gene is TRBV18, the J gene TRBJ2-1, with 7 bases lining up with TRBD1. The CDR3 has 17 residues. The trim removed 3 bases at V and 1 base at J, leaving 9 bases unmatched. CDR1 is KGHSH, CDR2 LQKENI, per germline. This chain's CDR3 is CASSPPDREGSYNEQFF. The CDR3 nucleotides are TGTGCCAGCTCACCGCCTGACAGGGAAGGATCCTACAATGAGCAGTTCTTC.

V is TRBV5-1 and J is TRBJ2-1; 10 bases match TRBD1. From germline, CDR1 is SGHRS and CDR2 YFSETQ. The CDR3 extends over 15 amino acids. J gave up 6 bases and V 5 bases, and 8 bases lay outside the gene matches. The CDR3 protein is CASREGQGSPNEQFF. The CDR3 nucleotides are TGCGCCAGCAGGGAGGGACAGGGGTCCCCCAATGAGCAGTTCTTC.

The chain is built from TRBV6-1 and TRBJ1-1; TRBD1 is a possible D gene (5 bases). CDR1 is MNHNS, CDR2 SASEGT, per germline. The CDR3 extends over 17 amino acids. Trimming left V 4 bases short and J 1 base short, with 19 bases between. In DNA, the CDR3 is TGTGCCAGCAGTGCAATTCTACCGGGACTGAGGAACACTGAAGCTTTCTTT. This translates into CASSAILPGLRNTEAFF.

The V gene is TRBV12-5, the J gene TRBJ2-1; weak D call: TRBD1 (5 bases). The germline V gene has CDR1 LGHNT and CDR2 FRNRAP. There are 14 residues in the CDR3. The V and J ends lost 3 bases and 8 bases respectively, with 14 bases between them. CDR3 in DNA: TGTGCTAGTGGTTTTGGGGCAGGGCTACATGAGCAGTTCTTC. It translates to CASGFGAGLHEQFF.

The chain couples TRBV28 to TRBJ2-1; 10 bases match TRBD1. Germline V gives CDR1 MDHEN, CDR2 SYDVKM. The CDR3 sequence is 12 residues long. V was pared by 2 bases and J by 12 bases, with 1 base of the junction left unmatched. CDR3 coding DNA: TGTGCCAGCAGTTTACGGGACAGGGGGCAGTTCTTC. Translation: CASSLRDRGQFF.

V is TRBV7-2 and J is TRBJ1-2; D possibly corresponds to TRBD1 (5 bases). Trimming shortened V by 3 bases and J by 7 bases, and 18 bases separated the two germline ends. This CDR3 is 15 amino acids long. Germline-derived CDR1 and CDR2 are SGHTA and FQGNSA. The CDR3 here is CASSFEGRYSSGYTF. CDR3 nucleotides: TGTGCCAGCAGCTTCGAGGGGCGTTACTCATCTGGCTACACCTTC. Using reference TRBV7-2 and TRBJ1-2 for the parts outside the CDR3, the full variable domain is GAGVSQSPSNKVTEKGKDVELRCDPISGHTALYWYRQSLGQGLEFLIYFQGNSAPDKSGLPSDRFSAERTGGSVSTLTIQRTQQEDSAVYLCASSFEGRYSSGYTFGSGTRLTVV.

This CDR3 reads CASSFKGGGGEPQHF. In DNA form, the CDR3 reads TGTGCCAGCTCGTTTAAAGGAGGGGGCGGGGAGCCCCAGCATTTT. The V call is TRBV18, the J call TRBJ1-5, with 7 bases that match TRBD1. The CDR3 loop spans 15 amino acids. Trimming took 6 bases from V and 8 from J; bases not matched to a gene: 13. Per germline, CDR1 KGHSH and CDR2 LQKENI.

The V and J genes are TRBV2 and TRBJ1-2, with a tentative D call TRBD1 (5 bases). The CDR3 runs 14 residues. Germline values: CDR1 SNHLY, CDR2 FYNNEI. V was cut by 1 base and J by 2 bases, with 8 bases left in between. The CDR3 sequence: CASSEGDENYGYTF. CDR3 sequence (DNA): TGTGCCAGCAGTGAAGGGGACGAAAACTATGGCTACACCTTC.

This rearrangement joins TRBV9 to TRBJ2-7; 7 nucleotides agree with TRBD2. The V and J ends lost 0 bases and 4 bases, in that order; junction bases with no gene match: 10. Germline loops: CDR1 SGDLS, CDR2 YYNGEE. This CDR3 spans 16 amino acids. CDR3 DNA sequence: TGTGCCAGCAGCGTAGACGCTGACGGGGGGTTTTACGAGCAGTACTTC. It specifies CASSVDADGGFYEQYF.

This clone came up a few times. The chain recombines TRBV9 with TRBJ1-4; no clear D gene. Germline CDR1 reads SGDLS; CDR2 reads YYNGEE. This CDR3 has 14 amino acids. Between the trimmed V and J ends, which lost 0 bases and 4 bases, there was a span of 7 bases. The DNA for the CDR3 is TGTGCCAGCAGCGTAGCCCCCGATAATGAAAAACTGTTTTTT. This translates into CASSVAPDNEKLFF.

This clone was counted only a few times. The DNA for the CDR3 is TGTGCCAGCAGTTTTGATGTTAATTCACCCCTCCACTTT. It yields the protein CASSFDVNSPLHF. The V gene is TRBV27, the J gene TRBJ1-6, with unresolved D. Germline assignment: CDR1 MNHEY and CDR2 SMNVEV (reference sequence). Trimming took off 3 bases at V and 6 bases at J, with 6 bases between the two ends. This CDR3 is built from 13 residues.

The genes are TRBV28 and TRBJ1-3; possible D gene TRBD1, 5 bases. The CDR3 sequence is 14 residues long. Trimming left V 6 bases short and J 1 base short, with 10 bases between. The germline V gene encodes CDR1 MDHEN and CDR2 SYDVKM. The CDR3 nucleotides read TGTGCCAGCAGCGATGGGACTTCTGGAAACACCATATATTTT. This codes for CASSDGTSGNTIYF.